The T cell receptor (beta chain) described here comes from a study of T cell changes during pregnancy in multiple sclerosis (dated by TCRdb to 2018 to 2020). Looking at the study overall: The study looked at changes in the T cell repertoire across pregnancy in women with multiple sclerosis.

From its cysteine to its phenylalanine, the CDR3 spans 18 amino acids. Only CDR3 DNA is held: 54 bases, read in frame from base 1. CDR1 SGHNT and CDR2 YENEEA were looked up in the germline V gene. The germline V end is reduced by 3 bases and the J end by 5 bases; junction bases left unmatched: 15. Concerning this clone itself: It lacks a known antigen. The input lacks base qualities; no much larger clone sits a single base away.

The protocol used for the library was the immunoSEQ multiplex PCR assay. The table comes from immuneACCESS by way of TCRdb, which keeps in-frame sequences with V and J called. Part of the clones is missing from these tables; in studies checked, under half for an unresolved V gene and the rest for unknown reasons. This sample comprises tens of thousands of clones, approximately 90% of them detected only once. The ten largest clonotypes hold roughly 1.2% of the sample. The sequence derives from a female donor with multiple sclerosis, enrolled in a pregnancy study. This receptor chain uses TRBV11-3 and TRBJ1-3; 8 middle bases align to TRBD1. The sample in question was peripheral blood, obtained in the third trimester of pregnancy. The nucleotides are TGTGCCAGCAGCTTCCGGGACAGGACCTTTTGGGGGAGAAACACCATATATTTT. Its product reads: CASSFRDRTFWGRNTIYF.